This T cell receptor beta chain was sequenced during a study of tumor and adjacent non-tumor tissue in lung cancer. Looking at the study overall: The patients, 10 men and a handful of women, were about 30 to 76 with stage I to III disease. General observations from the study: Compared with tumor, normal lung showed significantly lower TCR diversity.

V shed 3 bases, J shed 3 bases, and the junction held 8 bases outside the gene matches. The germline V gene has CDR1 MGHRA and CDR2 YSYEKL. This CDR3 has 15 residues. The template was RNA from unsorted bulk tissue. A modified ARM-PCR protocol with three rounds of nested PCR amplified TCRbeta. MiXCR, applied by TCRdb to the multiplex PCR reads, yields one record per CDR3 protein. This repertoire shows some 200,000 distinct CDR3 sequences, over 55% found once; its top ten account for 20% to 25%. On this clonotype itself: What it binds is unknown.

The TCR comes from a man in his sixties with non-small cell lung cancer. The chain carries TRBV4-1 and TRBJ2-7; TRBD2 agrees at 7 bases. The sample comprised lung tumor tissue. The CDR3 bases are TGCGCCAGCAGCCATCGACGGGGGGTAAGCTACGAGCAGTACTTC. Translation gives CASSHRRGVSYEQYF.